This entry features one T cell receptor (beta chain) sequence. Antigen specificity is unknown. This CDR3 has 14 amino acids. CDR1 SGHDN and CDR2 FVKESK come from the germline V gene. Deletions cut 8 bases from V and 0 bases from J, with 10 bases between. Using immunoSEQ multiplex PCR, the repertoire was profiled, and TCRdb retains in-frame clones only, with some absent. The top ten hold around 6.2% of the sample, which has 100,000 to 150,000 clones, approximately 85% seen once. This record comes from a study of T cell responses to AZD1222 COVID-19 vaccine. Study information: Second-dose intervals of approximately 4 or approximately 12 weeks were pooled.

Broader study findings: The donors showed a predominance of white British ancestry and of females, with possible underestimation of clonal diversity.

This rearrangement joins TRBV14 to TRBJ2-2; a possible D gene is TRBD2 (5 bases). The TCR originated in an adult in good health. Material: peripheral blood, obtained on day 0 of AZD1222 vaccination. The CDR3 is CASGLATNTGELFF. CDR3 coding DNA: TGTGCCAGCGGTCTAGCTACGAACACCGGGGAGCTGTTTTTT.